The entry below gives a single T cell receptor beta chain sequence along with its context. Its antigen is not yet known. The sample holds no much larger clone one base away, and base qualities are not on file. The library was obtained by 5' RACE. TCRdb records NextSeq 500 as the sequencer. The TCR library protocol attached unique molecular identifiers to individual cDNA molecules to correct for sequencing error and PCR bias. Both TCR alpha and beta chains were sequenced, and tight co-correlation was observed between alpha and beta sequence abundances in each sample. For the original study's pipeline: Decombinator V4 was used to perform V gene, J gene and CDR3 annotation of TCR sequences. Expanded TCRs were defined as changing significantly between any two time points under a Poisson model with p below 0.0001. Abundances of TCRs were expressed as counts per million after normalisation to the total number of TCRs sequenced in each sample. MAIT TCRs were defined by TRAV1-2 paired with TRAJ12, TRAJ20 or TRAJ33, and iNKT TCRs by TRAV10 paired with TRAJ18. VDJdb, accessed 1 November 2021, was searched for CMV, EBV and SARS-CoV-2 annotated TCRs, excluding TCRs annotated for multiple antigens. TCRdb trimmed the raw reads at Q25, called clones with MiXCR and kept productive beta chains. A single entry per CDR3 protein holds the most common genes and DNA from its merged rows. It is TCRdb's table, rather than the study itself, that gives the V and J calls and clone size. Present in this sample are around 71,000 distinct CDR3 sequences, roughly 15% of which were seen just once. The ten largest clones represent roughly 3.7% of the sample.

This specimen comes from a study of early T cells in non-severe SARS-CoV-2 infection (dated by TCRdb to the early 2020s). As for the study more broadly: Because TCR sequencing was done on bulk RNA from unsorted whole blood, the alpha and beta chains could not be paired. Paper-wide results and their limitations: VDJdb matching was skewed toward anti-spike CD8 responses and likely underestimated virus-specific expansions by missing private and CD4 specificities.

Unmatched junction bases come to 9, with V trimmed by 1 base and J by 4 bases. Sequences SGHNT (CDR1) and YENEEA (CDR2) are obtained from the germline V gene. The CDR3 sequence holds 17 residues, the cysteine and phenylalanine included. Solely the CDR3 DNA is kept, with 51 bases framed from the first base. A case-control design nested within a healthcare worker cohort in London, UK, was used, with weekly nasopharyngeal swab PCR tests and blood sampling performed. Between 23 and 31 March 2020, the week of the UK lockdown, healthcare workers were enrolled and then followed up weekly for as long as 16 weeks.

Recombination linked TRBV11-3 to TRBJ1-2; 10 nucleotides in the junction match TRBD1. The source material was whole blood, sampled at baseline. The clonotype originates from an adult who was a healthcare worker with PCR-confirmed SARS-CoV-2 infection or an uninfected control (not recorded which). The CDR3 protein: CASSLADRGQRGYGYTF. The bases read TGTGCCAGCAGCTTAGCAGACAGGGGGCAACGGGGCTATGGCTACACCTTC.